This T cell receptor (beta chain) was found in a study of T cells in localized non-small cell lung cancer. Regarding the study as a whole: Adjacent uninvolved lung had the highest clonality, suggesting focused antigen responses. Owing to sequencing of a solitary tumor region, heterogeneity cannot be discounted. For the top 100 tumor clones, a median approximately 50 also appeared in adjacent lung.

Of note for this clone: Its antigen remains unknown.

TCRdb's table, derived via immunoSEQ multiplex PCR, lists solely in-frame clones and lacks some. The sample shows tens of thousands of clones, about four fifths of them seen only once. This CDR3 comprises 13 residues. CDR1 is SGHRS and CDR2 is YFSETQ in the germline V gene. Trimming took 4 bases from V and 3 from J; bases not matched to a gene: 2. The chain is built from TRBV5-1 and TRBJ1-1; TRBD1 matches at 8 bases. This sequence originates from a female donor over 55 with stage I lung adenocarcinoma. The sequences come from peripheral blood, collected before any cancer treatment. The CDR3 region has the DNA TGCGCCAGCAGCGTGGACAGGGACACTGAAGCTTTCTTT. It is translated as CASSVDRDTEAFF. The full variable domain, its missing parts supplied by reference TRBV5-1 and TRBJ1-1, is KAGVTQTPRYLIKTRGQQVTLSCSPISGHRSVSWYQQTPGQGLQFLFEYFSETQRNKGNFPGRFSGRQFSNSRSEMNVSTLELGDSALYLCASSVDRDTEAFFGQGTRLTVV.